Detailed here is one T cell receptor beta chain. This CDR3 spans 14 amino acids. The V segment lost 4 bases and the J segment 7 bases; nucleotides outside the gene matches: 9. Germline V gives CDR1 SEHNR, CDR2 FQNEAQ (reference sequence). The entry originates in a study of blood T cell repertoires in COVID-19. Generated by immunoSEQ multiplex PCR, the TCRdb table keeps only in-frame clones and is missing some. The repertoire holds approximately 70,000 clones, with 85% to 90% as singletons. V is TRBV7-9 and J is TRBJ2-7; 8 bases fit TRBD1. The TCR sequence derives from a woman aged 80 or over with active or convalescent COVID-19. Sequenced sample: peripheral blood. The chain's CDR3 is CASSSDRARQEQYF. The CDR3 DNA follows: TGTGCCAGCAGCTCGGACAGGGCGCGACAGGAGCAGTACTTC.